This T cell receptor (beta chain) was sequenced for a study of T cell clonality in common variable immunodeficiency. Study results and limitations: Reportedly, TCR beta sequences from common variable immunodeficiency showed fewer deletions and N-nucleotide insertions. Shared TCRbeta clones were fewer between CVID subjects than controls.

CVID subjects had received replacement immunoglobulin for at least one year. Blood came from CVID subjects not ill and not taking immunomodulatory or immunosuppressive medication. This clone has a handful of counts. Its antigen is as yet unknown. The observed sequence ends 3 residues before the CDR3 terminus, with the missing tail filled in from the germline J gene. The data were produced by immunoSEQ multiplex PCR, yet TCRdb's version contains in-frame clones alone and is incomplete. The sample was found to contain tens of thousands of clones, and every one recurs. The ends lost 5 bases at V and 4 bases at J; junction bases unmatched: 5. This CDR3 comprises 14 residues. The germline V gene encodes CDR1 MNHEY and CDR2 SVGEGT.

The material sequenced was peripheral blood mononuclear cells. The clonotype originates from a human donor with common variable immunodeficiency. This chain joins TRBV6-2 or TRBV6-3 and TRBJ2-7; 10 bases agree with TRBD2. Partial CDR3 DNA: TGTGCCAGCAGTGTAGCGGGGGGCGCATACGAG. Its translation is CASSVAGGAYE. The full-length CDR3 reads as CASSVAGGAYEQYF.